These T cell receptor beta chains were read from a single sample in a study of cytomegalovirus exposure and HLA in healthy donors. The data were produced by immunoSEQ multiplex PCR, yet TCRdb's version contains in-frame clones alone and is incomplete. Among more than 85,000 clones, around four fifths were seen once, and the ten largest hold 8.6%. Material: PBMCs. The receptors stem from a woman aged 35 to 49 in good health and CMV-seropositive. CDR3s include the opening cysteine and the closing phenylalanine or tryptophan. A D gene is named only where the DNA matches it firmly. Size values are once, few and many counts, or a class for expanded clones, and some rows have none.

v_call	cdr3_length	d_call	j_call	clone_size	cdr3_nt	cdr3_aa
TRBV7-9	15	.	TRBJ1-3	few	TGTGCCAGCAGCCGGTCCGACAGCTCTGGAAACACCATATATTTT	CASSRSDSSGNTIYF
TRBV6-1	14	TRBD1	TRBJ1-1	.	TGTGCCAGCAAACTTCGGGACAGGGGGACTGAAGCTTTCTTT	CASKLRDRGTEAFF
TRBV5-6	16	TRBD1	TRBJ2-4	few	TGTGCCAGCAGCTTGTTAGGGGGCTCAGCCAAAAACATTCAGTACTTC	CASSLLGGSAKNIQYF
TRBV4-3	15	.	TRBJ2-3	.	TGCGCCAGCAGCCAAGATCGGGCGGGGGCAGGGGCGCAGTATTTT	CASSQDRAGAGAQYF
TRBV7-3	13	.	TRBJ1-1	few	TGTGCCAGCAGCCCACGGTGGGGGAGGGAAGCTTTCTTT	CASSPRWGREAFF
TRBV11-3	14	.	TRBJ1-1	.	TGTGCCAGCAGCTTCGGCCACGGGAGGAATGAAGCTTTCTTT	CASSFGHGRNEAFF
TRBV5-6	13	.	TRBJ2-7	.	TGTGCCAGCAGCTTGGGCAGATCCTACGAGCAGTACTTC	CASSLGRSYEQYF
TRBV5-3	13	TRBD1	TRBJ1-2	.	TGTGCCAGAAGCTTGACAGGGGGCTATGGCTACACCTTC	CARSLTGGYGYTF
TRBV7-2	15	.	TRBJ1-4	.	TGTGCCAGCAGCTGGGGCGGGGGTGAAAGTGAAAAACTGTTTTTT	CASSWGGGESEKLFF
TRBV11-2	15	TRBD2	TRBJ2-1	.	TGTGCCAGCAGCTTGACTAGCGGGCTAATCGGTGAGCAGTTCTTC	CASSLTSGLIGEQFF
TRBV13	18	TRBD2	TRBJ2-3	.	TGTGCCAGCAGCTTAAGTGTTGGTTTATGGACTAGCGAGGATACGCAGTATTTT	CASSLSVGLWTSEDTQYF
TRBV4-1	17	.	TRBJ2-1	once	TGCGCCAGCAGCCGAGACCAGAGGTCCCCGACCTACAATGAGCAGTTCTTC	CASSRDQRSPTYNEQFF
TRBV6-4	16	.	TRBJ2-3	once	TGTGCCAGCAGTCCTCGACTAGTTAAGGTCACAGATACGCAGTATTTT	CASSPRLVKVTDTQYF
TRBV7-2	15	.	TRBJ1-2	.	TGTGCCAGCAGCTTAACAGGGATAGGTGACTATGGCTACACCTTC	CASSLTGIGDYGYTF
TRBV28	14	.	TRBJ2-2	.	TGTGCCAGCAGTTTTCGGGAGAACACCGGGGAGCTGTTTTTT	CASSFRENTGELFF
TRBV20-1	11	TRBD1	TRBJ2-7	.	TGCAGTGCCTACAGGGGGAACGAGCAGTACTTC	CSAYRGNEQYF
TRBV18	14	TRBD1	TRBJ2-7	.	TGTGCCAGCTCGACAGGGTTGGTGTCCTACGAGCAGTACTTC	CASSTGLVSYEQYF
TRBV5-1	15	.	TRBJ2-1	.	TGCGCCAGCAGCTTGGTTGCGGCTACCTACAATGAGCAGTTCTTC	CASSLVAATYNEQFF
TRBV29-1	12	.	TRBJ2-5	.	TGCAGCGTTGGTCAGGGCGGAGAGACCCAGTACTTC	CSVGQGGETQYF
TRBV19	16	.	TRBJ1-4	.	TGTGCCACCGCGAGAGGTACCTACGCAACTAATGAAAAACTGTTTTTT	CATARGTYATNEKLFF
TRBV7-2	13	.	TRBJ1-2	.	TGTGCCAGCAGCCTAGGATGGGGGGAAGGCTACACCTTC	CASSLGWGEGYTF
TRBV7-2	15	.	TRBJ1-1	.	TGTGCCAGCAGCTTCTCAGGGGCAGTGAACACTGAAGCTTTCTTT	CASSFSGAVNTEAFF
TRBV7-6	14	TRBD2	TRBJ2-5	.	TGTGCCAGCAGGCCTCGGACTAGCGCCGAGACCCAGTACTTC	CASRPRTSAETQYF
TRBV6-4	14	TRBD1	TRBJ1-1	.	TGTGCCAGCAGCGCACAGGGGGATGTCACTGAAGCTTTCTTT	CASSAQGDVTEAFF
TRBV7-6	16	.	TRBJ1-4	.	TGTGCCAGCAGCCTTTACGCAAGACTGAACAATGAAAAACTGTTTTTT	CASSLYARLNNEKLFF
TRBV5-6	14	TRBD2	TRBJ2-1	.	TGTGCCAGCAGCTTGGACGGGAGGGAGGATGAGCAGTTCTTC	CASSLDGREDEQFF
TRBV2	12	TRBD1	TRBJ1-1	.	TGTGCCAGCCTGGGACAGTCTTGGGGAGCTTTCTTT	CASLGQSWGAFF
TRBV5-4	14	TRBD1	TRBJ1-2	.	TGTGCCAGCAGCTTGGCGCCGACAGGGTATGGCTACACCTTC	CASSLAPTGYGYTF
TRBV7-9	13	.	TRBJ2-1	.	TGTGCCAGCAACCTAGTGATCTTCAATGAGCAGTTCTTC	CASNLVIFNEQFF
TRBV7-2	13	.	TRBJ2-7	.	TGTGCCAGCAGCAAGGACAGCTTCTACGAGCAGTACTTC	CASSKDSFYEQYF
TRBV4-1	16	.	TRBJ2-7	.	TGCGCCAGCAGCCTCCCTAGGGTGGGAGAATCCTACGAGCAGTACTTC	CASSLPRVGESYEQYF
TRBV6-5	15	.	TRBJ2-5	.	TGTGCCAGCAGTTACGACAGGAGCTTAGCAGAGACCCAGTACTTC	CASSYDRSLAETQYF
TRBV2	17	.	TRBJ2-7	.	TGTGCCAGCAGGGCTGGAGGGGTAACTACGCCTGCCTACGAGCAGTACTTC	CASRAGGVTTPAYEQYF
TRBV4-3	14	.	TRBJ1-5	.	TGCGCCAGCAGCCAAGCGTTACAGGGCGAGCCCCAGCATTTT	CASSQALQGEPQHF
TRBV10-3	16	TRBD1	TRBJ1-2	.	TGTGCCATCAGTGAGTTCCAGGGGGCCCGTAACTATGGCTACACCTTC	CAISEFQGARNYGYTF
TRBV27	12	.	TRBJ1-2	.	TGTGCCAGCAGTTTCCGTGGTGAGGGCTACACCTTC	CASSFRGEGYTF
TRBV7-7	15	TRBD2	TRBJ2-7	.	TGTGCTAGCAGCTTACTAGCGGGGGCCGACTACGAGCAGTACTTC	CASSLLAGADYEQYF
TRBV28	15	.	TRBJ1-3	.	TGTGCCAGCAGTTTACCCGGGTTGACTGGAAACACCATATATTTT	CASSLPGLTGNTIYF
TRBV7-2	18	TRBD2	TRBJ2-1	few	TGTGCCAGCAGCTCCCACAGGGGACTAGCGGGACTCCACAATGAGCAGTTCTTC	CASSSHRGLAGLHNEQFF
TRBV7-6	13	.	TRBJ2-1	.	TGTGCCAGCAGCCTCCGACAAGCAAATGAGCAGTTCTTC	CASSLRQANEQFF
TRBV7-6	14	TRBD1	TRBJ2-7	.	TGTGCCAGCAGCTCGGGACAGGGGGCGAGTGAGCAGTACTTC	CASSSGQGASEQYF
TRBV29-1	17	.	TRBJ1-1	few	TGCAGCGTTGTAAGTGTCGGGGGGGATCCCATGAACACTGAAGCTTTCTTT	CSVVSVGGDPMNTEAFF
TRBV7-9	14	.	TRBJ2-3	.	TGTGCCAGCAGCGCGAAGTCCAGCGGCCATACGCAGTATTTT	CASSAKSSGHTQYF
TRBV6-6	14	.	TRBJ1-1	.	TGTGCCAGCCGCAGTATCCAGGAGAACACTGAAGCTTTCTTT	CASRSIQENTEAFF
TRBV14	15	TRBD1	TRBJ2-1	.	TGTGCCAGCAGCCAAGATGGGACAGACTACAATGAGCAGTTCTTC	CASSQDGTDYNEQFF
TRBV9	15	.	TRBJ2-3	.	TGTGCCAGCAGCGCTAGTCAACGGGGCACAGATACGCAGTATTTT	CASSASQRGTDTQYF
TRBV29-1	11	.	TRBJ2-7	.	TGCAGCGTTCGGCGGGGCCACGAGCAGTACTTC	CSVRRGHEQYF